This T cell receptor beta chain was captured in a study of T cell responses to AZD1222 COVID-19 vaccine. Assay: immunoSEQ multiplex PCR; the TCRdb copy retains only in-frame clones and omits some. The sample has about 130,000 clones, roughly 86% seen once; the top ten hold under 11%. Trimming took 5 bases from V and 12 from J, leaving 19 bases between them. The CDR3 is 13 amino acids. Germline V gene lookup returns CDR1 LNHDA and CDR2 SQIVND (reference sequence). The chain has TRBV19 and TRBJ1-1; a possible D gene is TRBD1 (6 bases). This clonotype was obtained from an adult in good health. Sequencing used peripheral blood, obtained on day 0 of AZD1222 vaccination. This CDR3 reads CASSPRQGRITFF. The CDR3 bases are TGTGCCAGTAGTCCCCGGCAGGGGAGGATAACTTTCTTT.